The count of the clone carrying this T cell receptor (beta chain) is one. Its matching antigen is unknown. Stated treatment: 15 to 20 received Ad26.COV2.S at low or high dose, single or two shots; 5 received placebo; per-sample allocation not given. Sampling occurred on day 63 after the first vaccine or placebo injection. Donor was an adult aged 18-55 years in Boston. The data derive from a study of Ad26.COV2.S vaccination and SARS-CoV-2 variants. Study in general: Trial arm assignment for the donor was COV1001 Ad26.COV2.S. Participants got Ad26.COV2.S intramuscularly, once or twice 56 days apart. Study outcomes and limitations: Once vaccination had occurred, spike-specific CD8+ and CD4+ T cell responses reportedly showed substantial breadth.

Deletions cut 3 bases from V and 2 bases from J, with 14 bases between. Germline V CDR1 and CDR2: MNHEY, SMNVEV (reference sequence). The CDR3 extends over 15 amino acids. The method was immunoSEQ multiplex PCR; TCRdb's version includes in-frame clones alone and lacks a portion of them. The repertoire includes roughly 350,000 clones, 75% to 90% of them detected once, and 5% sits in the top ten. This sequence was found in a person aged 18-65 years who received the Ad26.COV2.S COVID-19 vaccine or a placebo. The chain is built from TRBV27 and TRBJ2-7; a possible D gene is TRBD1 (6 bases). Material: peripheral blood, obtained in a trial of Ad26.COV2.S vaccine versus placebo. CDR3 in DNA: TGTGCCAGCAGTTTTTTTCAGGGGTCAGCCTACGAGCAGTACTTC. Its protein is CASSFFQGSAYEQYF.